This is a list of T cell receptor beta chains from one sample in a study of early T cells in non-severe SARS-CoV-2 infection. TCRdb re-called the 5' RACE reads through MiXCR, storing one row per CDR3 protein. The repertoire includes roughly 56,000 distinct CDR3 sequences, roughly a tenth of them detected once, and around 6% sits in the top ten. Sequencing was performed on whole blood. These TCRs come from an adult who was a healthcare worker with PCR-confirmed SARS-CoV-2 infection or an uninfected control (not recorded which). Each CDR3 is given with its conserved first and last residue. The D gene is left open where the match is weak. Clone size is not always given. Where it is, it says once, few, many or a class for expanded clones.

CDR3aa: CASSWTPHSNQPQHF; CDR3nt: TGTGCCAGCAGCTGGACACCCCATAGCAATCAGCCCCAGCATTTT; j_gene: TRBJ1-5; v_gene: TRBV5-6; d_gene: .; abundance: few
CDR3aa: CSARNGGRRESYEQYF; CDR3nt: TGCAGTGCTAGGAATGGCGGGAGGCGGGAATCCTACGAGCAGTACTTC; j_gene: TRBJ2-7; v_gene: TRBV20-1; d_gene: TRBD2; abundance: .
CDR3aa: CASSERGSGGEQYF; CDR3nt: TGTGCCAGCAGTGAAAGGGGATCCGGCGGCGAGCAGTACTTC; j_gene: TRBJ2-7; v_gene: TRBV2; d_gene: .; abundance: many
CDR3aa: CASSGPGTASYEQYF; CDR3nt: TGTGCCAGCAGCGGTCCCGGGACAGCGTCCTACGAGCAGTACTTC; j_gene: TRBJ2-7; v_gene: TRBV27; d_gene: TRBD1; abundance: few
CDR3aa: CASAPTGPTSPQHF; CDR3nt: TGTGCCAGCGCCCCGACAGGCCCTACGTCGCCCCAGCATTTT; j_gene: TRBJ1-5; v_gene: TRBV6-1; d_gene: .; abundance: many
CDR3aa: CASSLVAGGRETQYF; CDR3nt: TGTGCCAGCAGTTTGGTGGCGGGAGGTCGAGAGACCCAGTACTTC; j_gene: TRBJ2-5; v_gene: TRBV12-3/TRBV12-4; d_gene: TRBD2; abundance: .
CDR3aa: CASSSHGRNNEQFF; CDR3nt: TGTGCCAGCAGCTCGCACGGACGGAACAATGAGCAGTTCTTC; j_gene: TRBJ2-1; v_gene: TRBV7-2; d_gene: .; abundance: few
CDR3aa: CASSLERIYEQYF; CDR3nt: TGTGCCAGCAGCTTAGAACGAATCTACGAGCAGTACTTC; j_gene: TRBJ2-7; v_gene: TRBV7-8; d_gene: .; abundance: many
CDR3aa: CASSDPQGAGRTGYTF; CDR3nt: TGTGCCAGCAGTGATCCACAGGGGGCCGGTCGCACTGGCTACACCTTC; j_gene: TRBJ1-2; v_gene: TRBV2; d_gene: TRBD1; abundance: many
CDR3aa: CASSPWGRDLDNEQFF; CDR3nt: TGTGCCAGCAGTCCATGGGGGCGAGACTTGGACAATGAGCAGTTCTTC; j_gene: TRBJ2-1; v_gene: TRBV27; d_gene: .; abundance: many
CDR3aa: CASSQYTTGELFF; CDR3nt: TGTGCCAGCAGCCAATACACCACCGGGGAGCTGTTTTTT; j_gene: TRBJ2-2; v_gene: TRBV14; d_gene: .; abundance: .
CDR3aa: CAWSRDRNYGYTF; CDR3nt: TGTGCCTGGAGCCGAGACAGGAACTATGGCTACACCTTC; j_gene: TRBJ1-2; v_gene: TRBV30; d_gene: .; abundance: few
CDR3aa: CASSLASTGGIQPQHF; CDR3nt: TGTGCCAGCAGCTTAGCGTCCACAGGGGGCATACAGCCCCAGCATTTT; j_gene: TRBJ1-5; v_gene: TRBV7-2; d_gene: TRBD1; abundance: many
CDR3aa: CASTTGLSEAFF; CDR3nt: TGTGCCAGCACCACAGGTCTAAGTGAAGCTTTCTTT; j_gene: TRBJ1-1; v_gene: TRBV6-6; d_gene: .; abundance: many
CDR3aa: CASSTSPGLAGSRGYF; CDR3nt: TGTGCCAGCAGTACCTCACCGGGACTAGCGGGATCCCGGGGGTACTTC; j_gene: TRBJ2-5; v_gene: TRBV6-5; d_gene: TRBD2; abundance: few
CDR3aa: CASSQQGDEQYF; CDR3nt: TGTGCCAGCAGTCAACAGGGAGACGAGCAGTACTTC; j_gene: TRBJ2-7; v_gene: TRBV27; d_gene: .; abundance: few
CDR3aa: CASRVTGTLSNQPQHF; CDR3nt: TGTGCCAGCAGGGTAACCGGGACACTTAGCAATCAGCCCCAGCATTTT; j_gene: TRBJ1-5; v_gene: TRBV12-3/TRBV12-4; d_gene: .; abundance: many
CDR3aa: CASIPPVGDTGANVLTF; CDR3nt: TGTGCCAGCATCCCCCCAGTCGGGGACACTGGGGCCAACGTCCTGACTTTC; j_gene: TRBJ2-6; v_gene: TRBV2; d_gene: .; abundance: once
CDR3aa: CASSYSQLQETQYF; CDR3nt: TGTGCCAGCAGCTACTCCCAGCTCCAAGAGACCCAGTACTTC; j_gene: TRBJ2-5; v_gene: TRBV7-9; d_gene: .; abundance: .
CDR3aa: CAIKNSGTNNEQFF; CDR3nt: TGTGCCATCAAAAACAGCGGAACTAACAATGAGCAGTTCTTC; j_gene: TRBJ2-1; v_gene: TRBV10-3; d_gene: .; abundance: many
CDR3aa: CASSYSVGLNEQFF; CDR3nt: TGTGCCAGCAGTTACTCTGTGGGGCTGAATGAGCAGTTCTTC; j_gene: TRBJ2-1; v_gene: TRBV6-5; d_gene: .; abundance: medium-sized
CDR3aa: CASRRGLSNEQFF; CDR3nt: TGTGCCAGCAGGAGGGGCCTTAGTAATGAGCAGTTCTTC; j_gene: TRBJ2-1; v_gene: TRBV6-5; d_gene: .; abundance: many
CDR3aa: CASSSAAQETQYF; CDR3nt: TGTGCCAGTAGTAGCGCAGCTCAAGAGACCCAGTACTTC; j_gene: TRBJ2-5; v_gene: TRBV19; d_gene: .; abundance: many
CDR3aa: CATSDRSAVETQYF; CDR3nt: TGTGCCACCAGTGACAGAAGCGCTGTAGAGACCCAGTACTTC; j_gene: TRBJ2-5; v_gene: TRBV24-1; d_gene: .; abundance: few
CDR3aa: CSAWTDADTQYF; CDR3nt: TGCAGTGCGTGGACCGATGCAGATACGCAGTATTTT; j_gene: TRBJ2-3; v_gene: TRBV20-1; d_gene: .; abundance: few
CDR3aa: CASSTLQELRAQYF; CDR3nt: TGTGCCAGCAGTACCCTCCAGGAGCTAAGAGCCCAGTACTTC; j_gene: TRBJ2-5; v_gene: TRBV27; d_gene: .; abundance: .
CDR3aa: CSTGQGANGYTF; CDR3nt: TGCAGCACCGGACAGGGAGCCAACGGCTACACCTTC; j_gene: TRBJ1-2; v_gene: TRBV29-1; d_gene: TRBD1; abundance: few
CDR3aa: CASSPLAPEYNEQFF; CDR3nt: TGCGCCAGCAGTCCACTAGCGCCGGAATACAATGAGCAGTTCTTC; j_gene: TRBJ2-1; v_gene: TRBV10-2; d_gene: TRBD2; abundance: many
CDR3aa: CASSLLDRDSPLHF; CDR3nt: TGTGCCAGCAGTTTATTGGACAGGGATTCGCCCCTCCACTTT; j_gene: TRBJ1-6; v_gene: TRBV27; d_gene: TRBD1; abundance: .
CDR3aa: CASSFRQYGYTF; CDR3nt: TGTGCCAGCAGTTTTAGGCAATATGGCTACACCTTC; j_gene: TRBJ1-2; v_gene: TRBV12-3/TRBV12-4; d_gene: .; abundance: few
CDR3aa: CASSPGEAYEQYF; CDR3nt: TGTGCCAGCTCACCCGGAGAAGCGTACGAGCAGTACTTC; j_gene: TRBJ2-7; v_gene: TRBV18; d_gene: .; abundance: few
CDR3aa: CSVGQINYGYTF; CDR3nt: TGCAGCGTTGGGCAGATCAACTATGGCTACACCTTC; j_gene: TRBJ1-2; v_gene: TRBV29-1; d_gene: .; abundance: few
CDR3aa: CASSTGTGAYGYTF; CDR3nt: TGTGCCAGCAGTACCGGGACAGGGGCCTATGGCTACACCTTC; j_gene: TRBJ1-2; v_gene: TRBV5-6; d_gene: TRBD1; abundance: many
CDR3aa: CASSLNPGSETQYF; CDR3nt: TGTGCCAGCAGCTTAAACCCGGGCTCAGAGACCCAGTACTTC; j_gene: TRBJ2-5; v_gene: TRBV11-2; d_gene: .; abundance: many
CDR3aa: CSAAGLAGGGETQYF; CDR3nt: TGCAGTGCTGCTGGACTAGCGGGAGGAGGAGAGACCCAGTACTTC; j_gene: TRBJ2-5; v_gene: TRBV20-1; d_gene: TRBD2; abundance: .
CDR3aa: CASSPRQGTDTQYF; CDR3nt: TGTGCCAGCAGCCCCCGGCAGGGCACAGATACGCAGTATTTT; j_gene: TRBJ2-3; v_gene: TRBV11-1; d_gene: .; abundance: .
CDR3aa: CASSQETGEAYGYTF; CDR3nt: TGCGCCAGCAGCCAAGAGACAGGAGAAGCCTATGGCTACACCTTC; j_gene: TRBJ1-2; v_gene: TRBV4-3; d_gene: .; abundance: many